This is a list of T cell receptor beta chains from one sample in a study of T cell changes during pregnancy in multiple sclerosis. Sequencing used immunoSEQ multiplex PCR; TCRdb keeps in-frame clones, though not all of them. This table has about 38,000 clones, about 91% appearing once. The sample here was CD8+ T cells from peripheral blood mononuclear cells, taken after pregnancy. These TCRs come from a female donor with multiple sclerosis, enrolled in a pregnancy study. Each CDR3 is given with its conserved first and last residue. Fields, in order: D gene, V gene, J gene, clone size, CDR3 DNA, CDR3 protein. D genes are given only for firm matches. For some rows the clone size is stated as once, few or many, or as a class when expanded; others skip it.

NA	TRBV11-2	TRBJ1-5	NA	TGTGCCAGCAGGGCGGTAGGGAGGCATCAGCCCCAGCATTTT	CASRAVGRHQPQHF
NA	TRBV7-8	TRBJ1-5	NA	TGTGCCAGCAGCTTCGGGGGGTCACAGCCCCAGCATTTT	CASSFGGSQPQHF
NA	TRBV2	TRBJ2-7	NA	TGTGCCAGCAGTGACTGGCAGGACTCCTACGAGCAGTACTTC	CASSDWQDSYEQYF
TRBD2	TRBV2	TRBJ2-7	NA	TGTGCCAGCAGGAGGAGGCGGGAGTCCTACGAGCAGTACTTC	CASRRRRESYEQYF
NA	TRBV5-1	TRBJ2-3	NA	TGCGCCAGCAGCTTGTACTTCCGCACAGATACGCAGTATTTT	CASSLYFRTDTQYF
TRBD2	TRBV5-6	TRBJ2-1	NA	TGTGCCAGCAGCTCCCACGCGAGCGGGAGGGGCAATGAGCAGTTCTTC	CASSSHASGRGNEQFF
NA	TRBV2	TRBJ1-2	NA	TGTGCCAGCAGTGAAGGGCACGCTTATGGCTACACCTTC	CASSEGHAYGYTF
TRBD2	TRBV4-1	TRBJ2-1	NA	TGCGCCAGCAGCCAGGTAGCGGGAGGGCCAGGGAATGAGCAGTTCTTC	CASSQVAGGPGNEQFF
TRBD1	TRBV7-8	TRBJ2-5	NA	TGTGCCAGCAGCCTCTATTCTCCGGGACAGGGCCGGGAGACCCAGTACTTC	CASSLYSPGQGRETQYF
NA	TRBV28	TRBJ1-1	NA	TGTGTCAGCAGTTTCCCGGGGGGCACTGAAGCTTTCTTT	CVSSFPGGTEAFF
TRBD1	TRBV2	TRBJ1-4	NA	TGTGCCAGCAGCGACAGGGGAGTGAATGAAAAACTGTTTTTT	CASSDRGVNEKLFF
NA	TRBV27	TRBJ2-5	once	TGTGCCAGCAGTTTATCGGGAAGGGGGACCCAGTACTTC	CASSLSGRGTQYF
TRBD2	TRBV27	TRBJ2-1	NA	TGTGCCAGCACGAGTACTAGCGGAGGGGCCTGGTACAATGAGCAGTTCTTC	CASTSTSGGAWYNEQFF
NA	TRBV7-6	TRBJ1-2	NA	TGTGCCAGCAGCTTAATGGTGGGCCGAGAACCTTATGGCTACACCTTC	CASSLMVGREPYGYTF
TRBD1	TRBV30	TRBJ1-1	NA	TGTGCCTGGAGTGCACCCGGGACAGGGGTTAACACTGAAGCTTTCTTT	CAWSAPGTGVNTEAFF
NA	TRBV29-1	TRBJ1-1	NA	TGCAGCGTTGCCAGGAACACTGAAGCTTTCTTT	CSVARNTEAFF
NA	TRBV6-5	TRBJ2-1	NA	TGTGCCAGCAGTACGGGTAATGAGCAGTTCTTC	CASSTGNEQFF
NA	TRBV7-9	TRBJ1-4	NA	TGTGCCAGCCAAAGGGGTAATGAAAAACTGTTTTTT	CASQRGNEKLFF
TRBD1	TRBV9	TRBJ1-2	NA	TGTGCCAGCAGCGCTCAGGGGGCGCGCGGCTACACCTTC	CASSAQGARGYTF
NA	TRBV6-6	TRBJ2-7	NA	TGTGCCAGCAGTTACTCGACTTACGAGCAGTACTTC	CASSYSTYEQYF
NA	TRBV2	TRBJ1-4	NA	TGTGCCAGCAGAGGCGGCGAACTGTTTTTT	CASRGGELFF
TRBD2	TRBV9	TRBJ2-1	NA	TGTGCCAGCAGCGCTCGACTAGCGGGTCCCCAGAGCTCCTACAATGAGCAGTTCTTC	CASSARLAGPQSSYNEQFF
NA	TRBV9	TRBJ1-4	NA	TGTGCCAGCAGCGTAGGGGACTCAAGTAATGAAAAACTGTTTTTT	CASSVGDSSNEKLFF
TRBD1	TRBV4-1	TRBJ1-2	NA	TGCGCCAGCAGCCGGCAGGGGGCTGGAGGCTACACCTTC	CASSRQGAGGYTF
NA	TRBV5-1	TRBJ1-1	NA	TGCGCCAGCAGCTTGTCAGGGGCGCTAAACACTGAAGCTTTCTTT	CASSLSGALNTEAFF
NA	TRBV27	TRBJ2-3	once	TGTGCCAGCAGTTTATACCTAGTCCCAGATACGCAGTATTTT	CASSLYLVPDTQYF
NA	TRBV27	TRBJ1-1	NA	TGTGCCAGCAGTTTAGGGGCCTTGGGCACTGAAGCTTTCTTT	CASSLGALGTEAFF
TRBD1	TRBV10-3	TRBJ2-1	NA	TGTGCCATCAGTGACCGGCAGGGGGCGAAGGGTGAGCAGTTCTTC	CAISDRQGAKGEQFF
TRBD1	TRBV16	TRBJ1-6	NA	TGTGCCAGCAGCCATAAGGGGGCGAAATATAATTCACCCCTCCACTTT	CASSHKGAKYNSPLHF
TRBD1	TRBV5-5	TRBJ2-7	NA	TGTGCCAGCAGCACCAAATTTCCCGGGACAGGCTACGAGCAGTACTTC	CASSTKFPGTGYEQYF
NA	TRBV9	TRBJ2-2	NA	TGTGCCAGCAGCCCCGAGAGGAACACCGGGGAGCTGTTTTTT	CASSPERNTGELFF
NA	TRBV9	TRBJ1-2	NA	TGTGCCAGCAGCGTAACCCCGGGACTTACTAACTATGGCTACACCTTC	CASSVTPGLTNYGYTF
TRBD1	TRBV9	TRBJ1-4	NA	TGTGCCAGCAGCGTAGGGGGGACAGGGTATGAAAAACTGTTTTTT	CASSVGGTGYEKLFF
TRBD2	TRBV7-7	TRBJ2-3	NA	TGTGCCAGCAGCTTATCACTAGCGGGCACAGATACGCAGTATTTT	CASSLSLAGTDTQYF
NA	TRBV7-6	TRBJ2-1	NA	TGTGCCAGCAGCTTGAACAGGCTCAATGAGCAGTTCTTC	CASSLNRLNEQFF
TRBD1	TRBV27	TRBJ1-2	NA	TGTGCCAGCAGTGGGGACCCCCGGTTGGGACAGGGGCTACTCTATGGCTACACCTTC	CASSGDPRLGQGLLYGYTF
TRBD1	TRBV28	TRBJ2-7	NA	TGTGCCAGCAGTTTAACAGGGGACCACGAGCAGTACTTC	CASSLTGDHEQYF
TRBD1	TRBV29-1	TRBJ2-7	NA	TGCAGCGTGGGACAGGGGGAATTCTACGAGCAGTACTTC	CSVGQGEFYEQYF
TRBD2	TRBV7-2	TRBJ2-5	NA	TGTGCCAGCAGCGGGGGACTAGTGTTGACCCAGTACTTC	CASSGGLVLTQYF
NA	TRBV19	TRBJ1-2	NA	TGTGCCAGTAGTCCGCGGGAAATGCTACGGAAATTACATAACTATGGCTACACCTTC	CASSPREMLRKLHNYGYTF
TRBD1	TRBV30	TRBJ1-5	NA	TGTGCCTGGAGGGACAGGGGCCCTAGCAATCAGCCCCAGCATTTT	CAWRDRGPSNQPQHF
TRBD1	TRBV7-9	TRBJ2-7	NA	TGTGCCAGCAGCTTAGCCAGGCCGACAGGGGCCCAGGAGAACGAGCAGTACTTC	CASSLARPTGAQENEQYF
TRBD1	TRBV5-1	TRBJ1-1	NA	TGCGCCAGCAGCTCCGGGGTGGGGACAGTGAACACTGAAGCTTTCTTT	CASSSGVGTVNTEAFF
TRBD1	TRBV4-2	TRBJ1-4	NA	TGTGCCAGCAGCCAGACAGGGGGCACTAATGAAAAACTGTTTTTT	CASSQTGGTNEKLFF
TRBD1	TRBV9	TRBJ1-2	once	TGTGCCAGCAGCCTCGGGACAGGGGGCCCGGACTATGGCTACACCTTC	CASSLGTGGPDYGYTF
NA	TRBV29-1	TRBJ2-1	NA	TGCAGTACGGAGCGTACCGACAATGAGCAGTTCTTC	CSTERTDNEQFF
NA	TRBV7-6	TRBJ1-1	NA	TGTGCCAGCAGCCCCGGGATCAGGACTGAAGCTTTCTTT	CASSPGIRTEAFF
TRBD2	TRBV7-9	TRBJ2-5	NA	TGTGCCAGCAGCTTTGTAGCGGGGGACCAGGAGACCCAGTACTTC	CASSFVAGDQETQYF
NA	TRBV6-1	TRBJ2-7	medium-sized	TGTGCCAGCAGTGAAGACCCTGGGGCCTCCTACGAGCAGTACTTC	CASSEDPGASYEQYF
NA	TRBV7-9	TRBJ2-1	once	TGTGCCAGCAGCTCCGACAGTAGCTCCTACAATGAGCAGTTCTTC	CASSSDSSSYNEQFF
TRBD2	TRBV4-2	TRBJ2-7	NA	TGTGCCAGCAGCCCACCTAGCGGGGATCCCTACGAGCAGTACTTC	CASSPPSGDPYEQYF
NA	TRBV27	TRBJ2-1	NA	TGTGCCAGCAATGGAGGGAATGAGCAGTTCTTC	CASNGGNEQFF
NA	TRBV4-1	TRBJ1-5	NA	TGCGCCAGCAGCAATAGGGACCGAGGAGGGAGCAATCAGCCCCAGCATTTT	CASSNRDRGGSNQPQHF
TRBD2	TRBV6-5	TRBJ2-1	NA	TGTGCCAGCAGTTCTTCTAGCGGAGACAATGAGCAGTTCTTC	CASSSSSGDNEQFF
NA	TRBV18	TRBJ2-3	NA	TGTGCCAGCTCACCACCGAATACAGATCCCACAGATACGCAGTATTTT	CASSPPNTDPTDTQYF